The present TCR beta chain was sequenced within a study of cytomegalovirus exposure and HLA in healthy donors. Study-level points and caveats: Later analysis identified about 17,000 TCR beta sequences associated with HLA alleles, using a false discovery rate threshold of 0.05.

Primers included in the PCR were 60 Vbeta and 13 Jbeta primers. Sequenced by immunoSEQ multiplex PCR; TCRdb stores in-frame clones only, minus some. This table has approximately 110,000 clones, around 64% appearing once. V was pared by 2 bases and J by 6 bases, with 13 bases between. CDR3 length equals 15 residues. CDR1 MNHEY and CDR2 SVGAGI come from the germline V gene. When sampled, the donors appeared nominally healthy, though they likely had unrecorded immune exposures. This clone occurred once. Its specificity is not known. The chain employs TRBV6-5 and TRBJ2-2; a possible D gene is TRBD1 (6 bases). The sequenced material came from PBMCs. The TCR originated in a man younger than 40 in good health and CMV-seropositive. The CDR3 DNA is TGTGCCAGCAGTTACCCGGGGAAGGGGGCCGGGGAGCTGTTTTTT. This codes for CASSYPGKGAGELFF.